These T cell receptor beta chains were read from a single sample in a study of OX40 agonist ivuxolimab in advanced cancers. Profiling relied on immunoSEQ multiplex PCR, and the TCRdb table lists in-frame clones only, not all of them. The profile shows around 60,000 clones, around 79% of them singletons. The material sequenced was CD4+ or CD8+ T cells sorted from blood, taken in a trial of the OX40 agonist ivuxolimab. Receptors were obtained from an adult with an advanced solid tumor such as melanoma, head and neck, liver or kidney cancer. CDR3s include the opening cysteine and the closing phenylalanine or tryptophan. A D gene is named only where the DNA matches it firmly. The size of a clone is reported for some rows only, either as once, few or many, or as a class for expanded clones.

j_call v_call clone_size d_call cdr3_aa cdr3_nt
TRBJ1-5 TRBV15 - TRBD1 CATSRDSNTGVGNQPQHF TGTGCCACCAGCAGAGATTCGAATACAGGGGTGGGCAATCAGCCCCAGCATTTT
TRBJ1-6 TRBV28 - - CASSNIVSSYNSPLHF TGTGCCAGCAGCAACATAGTTAGCTCCTATAATTCACCCCTCCACTTT
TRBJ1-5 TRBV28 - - CASNPPGGYSNQPQHF TGTGCCAGCAATCCCCCCGGGGGCTATAGCAATCAGCCCCAGCATTTT
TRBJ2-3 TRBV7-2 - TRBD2 CASSPGGGYTDTQYF TGTGCCAGCAGCCCTGGCGGGGGATACACAGATACGCAGTATTTT
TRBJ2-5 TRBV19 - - CASSIQETQYF TGTGCCAGTAGTATTCAAGAGACCCAGTACTTC
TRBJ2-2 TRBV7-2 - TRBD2 CASSLVLAGANTGELFF TGTGCCAGCAGCTTGGTACTAGCGGGAGCCAACACCGGGGAGCTGTTTTTT
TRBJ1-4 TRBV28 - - CASSLNEKLFF TGTGCCAGCAGCTTAAATGAAAAACTGTTTTTT
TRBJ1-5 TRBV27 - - CASSLLALGNQPQHF TGTGCCAGCAGTTTACTGGCGTTGGGCAATCAGCCCCAGCATTTT
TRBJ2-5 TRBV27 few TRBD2 CASSFRASGAQETQYF TGTGCCAGCAGTTTTCGGGCTAGCGGGGCCCAAGAGACCCAGTACTTC
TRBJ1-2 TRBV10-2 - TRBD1 CASSEQGGYGYTF TGCGCCAGCAGTGAGCAGGGGGGCTATGGCTACACCTTC
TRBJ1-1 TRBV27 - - CASSDRFEAFF TGTGCCAGCAGTGACCGCTTCGAAGCTTTCTTT
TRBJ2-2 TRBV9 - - CASSVASWNTGELFF TGTGCCAGCAGCGTAGCTTCCTGGAACACCGGGGAGCTGTTTTTT
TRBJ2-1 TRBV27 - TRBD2 CASRGLAGGHEQFF TGTGCCAGCAGAGGACTAGCGGGGGGGCATGAGCAGTTCTTC
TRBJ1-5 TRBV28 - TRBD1 CASSLLEGAQPQHF TGTGCCAGCAGTTTACTGGAGGGGGCTCAGCCCCAGCATTTT
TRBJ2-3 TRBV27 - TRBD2 CASSLIAGGSTDTQYF TGTGCCAGCAGTTTAATCGCGGGAGGGAGCACAGATACGCAGTATTTT
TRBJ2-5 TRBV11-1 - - CASTPFGVGEQYF TGTGCCAGCACCCCTTTTGGAGTGGGGGAGCAGTACTTC
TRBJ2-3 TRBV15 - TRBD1 CATSRATGTGAFDTQYF TGTGCCACCAGCAGAGCGACGGGGACAGGGGCCTTCGATACGCAGTATTTT
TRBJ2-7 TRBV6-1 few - CASTETGTYEQYF TGTGCCAGCACAGAGACAGGAACCTACGAGCAGTACTTC
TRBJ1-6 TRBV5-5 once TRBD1 CASSSGETGGNSPLHF TGTGCCAGCAGCTCTGGAGAGACAGGGGGGAATTCACCCCTCCACTTT
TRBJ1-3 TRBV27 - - CASSLSPGYGNTIYF TGTGCCAGCAGTTTATCTCCCGGGTACGGAAACACCATATATTTT
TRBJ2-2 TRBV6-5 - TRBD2 CASSYPAGGIGELFF TGTGCCAGCAGTTACCCAGCGGGGGGGATCGGGGAGCTGTTTTTT
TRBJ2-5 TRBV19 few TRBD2 CASSMGGDGPQETQYF TGTGCCAGTAGTATGGGAGGGGACGGACCCCAAGAGACCCAGTACTTC
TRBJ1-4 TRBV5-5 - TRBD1 CASSSGTGNEKLFF TGTGCCAGCAGCTCCGGGACAGGGAATGAAAAACTGTTTTTT
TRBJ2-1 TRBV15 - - CATSFGVEQFF TGTGCCACCAGCTTTGGAGTGGAGCAGTTCTTC
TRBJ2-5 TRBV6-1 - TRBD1 CASSELGTGGKTQYF TGTGCCAGCAGTGAGCTCGGGACAGGAGGGAAGACCCAGTACTTC
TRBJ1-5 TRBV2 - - CASSEAPGTFNQPQHF TGTGCCAGCAGTGAAGCACCCGGGACATTTAATCAGCCCCAGCATTTT
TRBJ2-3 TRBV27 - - CASSLIRETDTQYF TGTGCCAGCAGTTTAATCAGGGAAACAGATACGCAGTATTTT
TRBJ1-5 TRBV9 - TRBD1 CASSSGGYSNQPQHF TGTGCCAGCAGCTCAGGGGGGTACAGCAATCAGCCCCAGCATTTT
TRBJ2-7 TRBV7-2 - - CASSAEFGGVEQYF TGTGCCAGCAGCGCCGAGTTTGGCGGGGTCGAGCAGTACTTC
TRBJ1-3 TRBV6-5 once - CASSRGASSGNTIYF TGTGCCAGCAGTAGAGGTGCCAGCTCTGGAAACACCATATATTTT
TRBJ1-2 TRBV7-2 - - CASSLARGFRGYTF TGTGCCAGCAGCTTAGCGCGTGGGTTTAGGGGCTACACCTTC
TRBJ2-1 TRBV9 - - CASNDNPSGAYYNEQFF TGTGCCAGCAACGATAACCCCTCAGGGGCTTACTACAATGAGCAGTTCTTC
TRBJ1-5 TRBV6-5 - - CASSYGREDNQPQHF TGTGCCAGCAGTTACGGCAGGGAAGACAATCAGCCCCAGCATTTT
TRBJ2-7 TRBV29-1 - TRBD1 CSVEDPGQGSEQYF TGCAGCGTTGAAGATCCCGGACAGGGAAGCGAGCAGTACTTC
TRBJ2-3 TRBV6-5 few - CASRATPSDTQYF TGTGCCAGCAGGGCCACTCCCTCAGATACGCAGTATTTT
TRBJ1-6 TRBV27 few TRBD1 CASRQKGTQGANNSPLHF TGTGCCAGCAGACAAAAGGGGACGCAGGGGGCGAACAATTCACCCCTCCACTTT
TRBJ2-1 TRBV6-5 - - CASSYGGSSYNEQFF TGTGCCAGCAGTTATGGGGGGAGCTCCTACAATGAGCAGTTCTTC
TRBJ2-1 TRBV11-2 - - CASSSSRVRPDEQFF TGTGCCAGCAGCTCGAGTCGAGTCCGGCCCGATGAGCAGTTCTTC
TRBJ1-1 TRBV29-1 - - CSVDGTNTEAFF TGCAGCGTTGACGGGACTAACACTGAAGCTTTCTTT
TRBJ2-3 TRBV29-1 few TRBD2 CSVLREEAAEDTQYF TGCAGCGTTCTCCGGGAGGAGGCTGCGGAGGATACGCAGTATTTT
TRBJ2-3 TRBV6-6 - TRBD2 CASTETSGRSYF TGTGCCAGCACCGAGACTAGCGGGAGATCGTATTTT
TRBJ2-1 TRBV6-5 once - CASSPRDIKLEQFF TGTGCCAGCAGTCCCCGGGACATTAAGCTTGAGCAGTTCTTC
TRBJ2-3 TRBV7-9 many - CASSPPFTDTQYF TGTGCCAGCAGCCCACCCTTCACAGATACGCAGTATTTT
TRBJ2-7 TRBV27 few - CASSMGPIYEQYF TGTGCCAGCAGTATGGGCCCGATCTACGAGCAGTACTTC
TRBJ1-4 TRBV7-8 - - CASGPRGGLNEKLFF TGTGCCAGCGGACCCCGGGGGGGGTTGAATGAAAAACTGTTTTTT